This TCR beta chain was documented in a study of cytomegalovirus exposure and HLA in healthy donors. Study-wide findings and caveats: A later analysis linked 16,951 TCR beta sequences to HLA alleles at 0.05 false discovery rate. Specificity of a few CMV-associated chains for CMV antigens was verified in vitro. Most sequenced TCRs were rare (though some public TCRs occurred in many donors). In a later analysis, TCR beta V- and J-gene trimming was associated with a missense DCLRE1C variant.

CDR1 and CDR2 from the germline V gene are SGHRS and YFSETQ. J lost 5 bases, V lost 7 bases, and 10 bases had no gene match. This CDR3 has 14 amino acids. Remarks on this clone: Its antigen is still unknown.

In the PCR, 60 Vbeta and 13 Jbeta primers were used. Clones were sequenced by immunoSEQ multiplex PCR, and TCRdb holds only the in-frame ones, with some missing. The sample yields 110,000 to 150,000 clones, around 80% seen once. What was sequenced was PBMCs. The chain has TRBV5-1 and TRBJ2-3; 7 bases are a match to TRBD1. The origin of this receptor is a man aged 18 to 35 in good health and CMV-seropositive. The CDR3 spells CASDETGERDTQYF. In DNA form, the CDR3 reads TGCGCCAGCGACGAAACAGGGGAAAGAGATACGCAGTATTTT.